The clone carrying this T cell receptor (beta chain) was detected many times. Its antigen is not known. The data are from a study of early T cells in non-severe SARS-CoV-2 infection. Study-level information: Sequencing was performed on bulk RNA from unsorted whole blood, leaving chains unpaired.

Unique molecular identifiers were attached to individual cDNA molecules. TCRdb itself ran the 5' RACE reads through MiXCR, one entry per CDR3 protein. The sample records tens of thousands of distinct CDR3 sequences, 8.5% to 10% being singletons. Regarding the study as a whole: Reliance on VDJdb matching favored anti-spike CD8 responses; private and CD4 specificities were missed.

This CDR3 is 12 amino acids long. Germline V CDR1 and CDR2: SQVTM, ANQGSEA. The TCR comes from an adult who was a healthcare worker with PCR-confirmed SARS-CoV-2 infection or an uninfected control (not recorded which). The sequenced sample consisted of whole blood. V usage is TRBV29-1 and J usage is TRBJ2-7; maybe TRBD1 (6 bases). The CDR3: CSAQGGDYEQYF. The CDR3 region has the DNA TGCAGTGCACAGGGCGGAGACTACGAGCAGTACTTC.